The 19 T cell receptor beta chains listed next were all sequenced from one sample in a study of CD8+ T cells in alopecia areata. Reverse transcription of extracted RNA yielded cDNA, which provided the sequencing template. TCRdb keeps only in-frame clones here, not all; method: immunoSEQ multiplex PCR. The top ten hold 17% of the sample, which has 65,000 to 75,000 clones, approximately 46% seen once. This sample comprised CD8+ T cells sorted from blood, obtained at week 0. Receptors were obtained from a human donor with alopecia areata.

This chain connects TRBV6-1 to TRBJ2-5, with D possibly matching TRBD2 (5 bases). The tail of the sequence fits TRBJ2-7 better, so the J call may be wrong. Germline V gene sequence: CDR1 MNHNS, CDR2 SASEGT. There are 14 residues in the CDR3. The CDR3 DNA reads TGTGCCAGCAGTGAGTTTAGCGTCTCCTACGAGCAGTACTTC. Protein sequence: CASSEFSVSYEQYF.

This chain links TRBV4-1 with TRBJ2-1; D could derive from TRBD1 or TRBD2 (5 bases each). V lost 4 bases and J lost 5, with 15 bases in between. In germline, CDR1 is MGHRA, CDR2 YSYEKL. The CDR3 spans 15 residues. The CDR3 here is CASSRGSRGDNEQFF. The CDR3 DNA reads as TGCGCCAGCAGCCGGGGTTCAAGGGGAGACAATGAGCAGTTCTTC.

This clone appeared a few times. CDR3 in DNA: TGCAGCGTTGTACAGGGGGACCCCTACGAGCAGTACTTC. Protein: CSVVQGDPYEQYF. The chain uses TRBV29-1 and TRBJ2-7; 8 bases fit TRBD1. V trimming: 4 bases; J trimming: 2 bases; junction bases outside the gene matches: 4. The V gene's germline CDR1 is SQVTM and CDR2 ANQGSEA. This CDR3 has 13 residues.

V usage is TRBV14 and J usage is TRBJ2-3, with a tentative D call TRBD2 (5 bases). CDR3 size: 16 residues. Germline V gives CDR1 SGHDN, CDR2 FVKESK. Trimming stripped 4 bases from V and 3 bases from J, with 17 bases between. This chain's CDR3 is CASSLRLSSSTDTQYF. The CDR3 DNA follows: TGTGCCAGCAGCCTTAGACTATCTTCGAGTACAGATACGCAGTATTTT.

CDR3 sequence (DNA): TGCGCCAGCAGTCAATCGAAGAGTGACAGGGAGGCAGATACGCAGTATTTT. Protein product: CASSQSKSDREADTQYF. The genes are TRBV23-1 and TRBJ2-3, with D maybe TRBD1 (7 bases). Being an ORF, TRBV23-1 has a function that is uncertain. CDR3 length: 17 residues. V was clipped by 0 bases and J by 4 bases, with 17 bases between them.

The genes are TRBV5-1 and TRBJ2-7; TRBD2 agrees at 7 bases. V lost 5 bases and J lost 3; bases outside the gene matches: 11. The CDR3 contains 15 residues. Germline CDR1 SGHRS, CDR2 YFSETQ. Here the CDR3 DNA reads TGCGCCAGCAGGTCCTTCGCGGGAGAGATCTACGAGCAGTACTTC. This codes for CASRSFAGEIYEQYF.

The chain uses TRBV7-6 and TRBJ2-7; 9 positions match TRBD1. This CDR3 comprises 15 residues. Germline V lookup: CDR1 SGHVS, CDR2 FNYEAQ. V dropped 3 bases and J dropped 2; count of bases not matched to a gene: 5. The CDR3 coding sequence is TGTGCCAGCAGCTTCGGGACAGGGATTGCCTACGAGCAGTACTTC. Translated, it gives CASSFGTGIAYEQYF.

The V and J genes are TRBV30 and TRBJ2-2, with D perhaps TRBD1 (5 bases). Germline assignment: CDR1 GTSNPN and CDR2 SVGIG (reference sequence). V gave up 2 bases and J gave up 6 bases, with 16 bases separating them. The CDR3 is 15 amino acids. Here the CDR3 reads CAWSWGPQVPGELFF. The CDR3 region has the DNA TGTGCCTGGAGTTGGGGCCCTCAGGTCCCCGGGGAGCTGTTTTTT. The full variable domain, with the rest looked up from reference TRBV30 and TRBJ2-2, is SQTIHQWPATLVQPVGSPLSLECTVEGTSNPNLYWYRQAAGRGLQLLFYSVGIGQISSEVPQNLSASRPQDRQFILSSKKLLLSDSGFYLCAWSWGPQVPGELFFGEGSRLTVL.

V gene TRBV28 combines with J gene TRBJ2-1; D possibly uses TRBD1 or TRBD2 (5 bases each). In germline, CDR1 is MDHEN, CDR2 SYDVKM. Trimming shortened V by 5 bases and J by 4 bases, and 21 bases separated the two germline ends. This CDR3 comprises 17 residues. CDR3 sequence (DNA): TGTGCCAGCAGTAACCCGGGACGGCAGTTGAGTTACAATGAGCAGTTCTTC. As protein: CASSNPGRQLSYNEQFF.

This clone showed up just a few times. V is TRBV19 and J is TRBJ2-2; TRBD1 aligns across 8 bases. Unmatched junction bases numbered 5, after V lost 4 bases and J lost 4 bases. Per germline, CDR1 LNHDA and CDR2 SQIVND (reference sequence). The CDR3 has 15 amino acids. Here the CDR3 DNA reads TGTGCCAGTAGTACCAGGGGGCGCGGCACCGGGGAGCTGTTTTTT. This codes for CASSTRGRGTGELFF.

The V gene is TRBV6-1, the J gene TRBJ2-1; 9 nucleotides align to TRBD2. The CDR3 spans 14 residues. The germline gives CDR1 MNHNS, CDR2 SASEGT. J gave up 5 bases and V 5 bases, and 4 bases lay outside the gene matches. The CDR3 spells CASSLAGAHNEQFF. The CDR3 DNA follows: TGTGCCAGCAGTTTAGCGGGAGCCCACAATGAGCAGTTCTTC.

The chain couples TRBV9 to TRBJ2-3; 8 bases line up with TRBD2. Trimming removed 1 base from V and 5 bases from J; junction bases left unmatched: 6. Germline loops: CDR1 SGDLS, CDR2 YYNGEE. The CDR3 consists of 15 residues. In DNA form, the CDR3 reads TGTGCCAGCAGCGTACAGAGCGGGAGCGTAGATACGCAGTATTTT. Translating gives CASSVQSGSVDTQYF.

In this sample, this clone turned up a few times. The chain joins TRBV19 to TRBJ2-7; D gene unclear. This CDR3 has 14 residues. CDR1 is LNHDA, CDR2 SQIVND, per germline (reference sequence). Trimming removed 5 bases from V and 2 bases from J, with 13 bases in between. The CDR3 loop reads CASSPVEVTYEQYF. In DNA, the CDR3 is TGTGCCAGTAGTCCCGTCGAGGTCACCTACGAGCAGTACTTC.

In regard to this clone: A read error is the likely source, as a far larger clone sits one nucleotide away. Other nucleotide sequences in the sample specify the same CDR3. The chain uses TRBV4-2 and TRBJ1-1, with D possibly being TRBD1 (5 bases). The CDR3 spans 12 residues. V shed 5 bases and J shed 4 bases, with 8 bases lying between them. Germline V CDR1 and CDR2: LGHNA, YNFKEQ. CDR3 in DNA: TGTGCCAGCAGCTTCGGGACCACTGAAGCTTTCTTT. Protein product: CASSFGTTEAFF.

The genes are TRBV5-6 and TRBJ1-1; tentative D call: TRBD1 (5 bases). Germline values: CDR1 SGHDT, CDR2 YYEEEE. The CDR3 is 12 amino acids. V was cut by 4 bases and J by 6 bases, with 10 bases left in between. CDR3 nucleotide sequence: TGTGCCAGCAGCCCGGGGGAGGCTGAAGCTTTCTTT. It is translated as CASSPGEAEAFF.

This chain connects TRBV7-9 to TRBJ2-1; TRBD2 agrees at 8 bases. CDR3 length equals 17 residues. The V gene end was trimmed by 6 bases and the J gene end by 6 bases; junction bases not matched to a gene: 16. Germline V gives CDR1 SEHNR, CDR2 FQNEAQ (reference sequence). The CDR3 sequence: CASRSNPASGLLNEQFF. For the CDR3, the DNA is TGTGCCAGCAGGTCAAACCCGGCTAGCGGGCTACTCAATGAGCAGTTCTTC.

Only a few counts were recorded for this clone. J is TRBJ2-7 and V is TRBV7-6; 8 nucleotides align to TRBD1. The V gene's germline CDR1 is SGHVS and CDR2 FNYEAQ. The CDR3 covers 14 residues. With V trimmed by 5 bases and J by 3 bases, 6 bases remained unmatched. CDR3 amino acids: CASSPGQGGYEQYF. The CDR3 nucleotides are TGTGCCAGCAGCCCAGGACAGGGAGGCTACGAGCAGTACTTC.

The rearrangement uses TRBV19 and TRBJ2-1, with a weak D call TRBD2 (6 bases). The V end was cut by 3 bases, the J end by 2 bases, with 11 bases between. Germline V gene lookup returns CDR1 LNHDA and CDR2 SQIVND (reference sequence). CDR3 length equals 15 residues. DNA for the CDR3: TGTGCCAGTAGTATCGGGGGAGTACCCTACAATGAGCAGTTCTTC. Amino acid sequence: CASSIGGVPYNEQFF.

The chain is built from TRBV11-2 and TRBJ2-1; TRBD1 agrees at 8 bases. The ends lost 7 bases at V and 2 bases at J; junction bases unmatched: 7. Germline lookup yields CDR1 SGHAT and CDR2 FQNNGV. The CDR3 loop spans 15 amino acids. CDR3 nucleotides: TGTGCCAGCATCCAGGGGGCAGCCCCCTACAATGAGCAGTTCTTC. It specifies CASIQGAAPYNEQFF. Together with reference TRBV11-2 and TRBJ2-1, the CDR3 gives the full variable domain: EAGVAQSPRYKIIEKRQSVAFWCNPISGHATLYWYQQILGQGPKLLIQFQNNGVVDDSQLPKDRFSAERLKGVDSTLKIQPAKLEDSAVYLCASIQGAAPYNEQFFGPGTRLTVL.